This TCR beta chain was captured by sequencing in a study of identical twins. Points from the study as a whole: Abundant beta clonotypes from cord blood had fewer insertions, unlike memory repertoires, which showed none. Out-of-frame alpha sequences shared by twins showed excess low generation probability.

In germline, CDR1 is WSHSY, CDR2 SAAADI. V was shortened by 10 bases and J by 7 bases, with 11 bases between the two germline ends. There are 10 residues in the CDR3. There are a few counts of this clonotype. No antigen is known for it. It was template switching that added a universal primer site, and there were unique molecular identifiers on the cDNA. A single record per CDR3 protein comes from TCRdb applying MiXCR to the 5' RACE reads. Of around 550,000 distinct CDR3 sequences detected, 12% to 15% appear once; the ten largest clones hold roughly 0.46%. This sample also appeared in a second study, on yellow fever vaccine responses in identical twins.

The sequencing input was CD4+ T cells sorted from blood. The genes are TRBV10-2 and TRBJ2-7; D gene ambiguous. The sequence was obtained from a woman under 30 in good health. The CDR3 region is CAIPPKEQYF. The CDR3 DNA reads TGCGCCATCCCTCCTAAGGAGCAGTACTTC.